This TCR beta chain stems from a study of T cell repertoires in cytomegalovirus infection. Across the whole study: Both recently identified HLA-C-restricted and well-studied HLA-B-restricted CMV epitopes were used in the study. Indicated by public TCR beta signatures were CMV infection and matching HLA type. Whole-study results and caveats: Dominating the ex vivo response were HLA-C-restricted CMV-specific TCR beta clonotypes. Carriage of CMV together with the relevant HLA was identifiable through cumulative public TCR beta family frequency.

This clonotype was counted a few times. The antigen is undetermined. Germline V gene lookup returns CDR1 MNHNY and CDR2 SVGAGI (reference sequence). V lost 0 bases and J lost 5, with 13 bases in between. The CDR3 consists of 16 residues. TCRdb itself ran the reads through MiXCR, one entry per CDR3 protein. Counted here are about 900,000 distinct CDR3 sequences, approximately 30% occurring once; the ten biggest clones make up about an eighth. The TCR was taken from a human donor in good health (CMV status not recorded). Some clones in this sample may be carry-over from other donors' samples. This chain uses TRBV6-6 with TRBJ1-4, with D tentatively TRBD1 (6 bases). Sample: cultured CD8+ T cells from PBMCs, taken from culture after CMV antigen stimulation. The CDR3 DNA sequence: TGTGCCAGCAGTTACTCTCTAGGGGGGAGGAATGAAAAACTGTTTTTT. Encoded protein: CASSYSLGGRNEKLFF.